This is a list of T cell receptor beta chains from one sample in a study of STAT5B mutations in CD4+ large granular lymphocyte leukemia. Measured with immunoSEQ multiplex PCR; TCRdb has only the in-frame clones, and not every one. The top ten clones hold less than 0.3% of a sample with over 25,000 clones, approximately 81% of them seen once. Specimen: CD4+ T cells from blood buffy coats. The receptor source for this set is a human donor in good health. CDR3s include the opening cysteine and the closing phenylalanine or tryptophan. Fields, in order: V gene, J gene, D gene, clone size, CDR3 DNA, CDR3 protein. The D gene is left open where the match is weak. Size values are once, few and many counts, or a class for expanded clones, and some rows have none.

v_gene: TRBV27
j_gene: TRBJ1-1
d_gene: NA
abundance: once
CDR3nt: TGTGCCAGCAGTTCCCCCTGGGGCACTGAAGCTTTCTTT
CDR3aa: CASSSPWGTEAFF

v_gene: TRBV4-1
j_gene: TRBJ2-5
d_gene: TRBD1
abundance: NA
CDR3nt: TGCGCCAGCAGCCAATACAGGGGACATCGAGAGACCCAGTACTTC
CDR3aa: CASSQYRGHRETQYF

v_gene: TRBV30
j_gene: TRBJ2-1
d_gene: NA
abundance: NA
CDR3nt: TGTGCCTGGAGTCCTGGGTTTGATGGCTATGAGCAGTTCTTC
CDR3aa: CAWSPGFDGYEQFF

v_gene: TRBV2
j_gene: TRBJ2-7
d_gene: TRBD2
abundance: NA
CDR3nt: TGTGCCAGCAGTCAAAGCGGGATTCTCTACGAGCAGTACTTC
CDR3aa: CASSQSGILYEQYF

v_gene: TRBV11-3
j_gene: TRBJ2-7
d_gene: NA
abundance: NA
CDR3nt: TGTGCCAGCAGCTTACGCAGGGCAGGGGCAAACGAGCAGTACTTC
CDR3aa: CASSLRRAGANEQYF

v_gene: TRBV6-5
j_gene: TRBJ1-6
d_gene: NA
abundance: once
CDR3nt: TGTGCCAGCAGTTACGGCAGAGTACGGTCACCCCTCCACTTT
CDR3aa: CASSYGRVRSPLHF

v_gene: TRBV27
j_gene: TRBJ2-7
d_gene: NA
abundance: NA
CDR3nt: TGTGCCAGCAGTTTATTCCGGTTCACCTCCTACGAGCAGTACTTC
CDR3aa: CASSLFRFTSYEQYF

v_gene: TRBV29-1
j_gene: TRBJ1-4
d_gene: TRBD1
abundance: few
CDR3nt: TGCAGCGTGACAACAGGGGAAACTAATGAAAAACTGTTTTTT
CDR3aa: CSVTTGETNEKLFF

v_gene: TRBV7-3
j_gene: TRBJ2-3
d_gene: TRBD2
abundance: once
CDR3nt: TGTGCCAGCAGCACCCGGACTAGCGGGAGAATTAGTAGCACAGATACGCAGTATTTT
CDR3aa: CASSTRTSGRISSTDTQYF

v_gene: TRBV25-1
j_gene: TRBJ1-3
d_gene: NA
abundance: NA
CDR3nt: TGTGCCAGCAGTGACAGGGCGAGAGGAAACACCATATATTTT
CDR3aa: CASSDRARGNTIYF

v_gene: TRBV11-3
j_gene: TRBJ1-2
d_gene: TRBD1
abundance: NA
CDR3nt: TGTGCCAGCAGCTTAGATCAGCAGGGGGCTAACTATGGCTACACCTTC
CDR3aa: CASSLDQQGANYGYTF

v_gene: TRBV10-1
j_gene: TRBJ2-5
d_gene: NA
abundance: NA
CDR3nt: TGCGCCAGCAGTGATCCGGCAGAACAAGAGACCCAGTACTTC
CDR3aa: CASSDPAEQETQYF

v_gene: TRBV25-1
j_gene: TRBJ1-5
d_gene: NA
abundance: NA
CDR3nt: TGTGCCAGCAGTGATGTGGGGGGCAATCAGCCCCAGCATTTT
CDR3aa: CASSDVGGNQPQHF

v_gene: TRBV5-4
j_gene: TRBJ1-1
d_gene: NA
abundance: NA
CDR3nt: TGTGCCAGCAGCTTGATGGAACAAGGCACTGAAGCTTTCTTT
CDR3aa: CASSLMEQGTEAFF

v_gene: TRBV7-9
j_gene: TRBJ1-1
d_gene: NA
abundance: NA
CDR3nt: TGTGCCAGCAGCTTAGATTTCGGGGGGGCTGAAGCTTTCTTT
CDR3aa: CASSLDFGGAEAFF

v_gene: TRBV2
j_gene: TRBJ2-5
d_gene: TRBD2
abundance: NA
CDR3nt: TGTGCCAGCAGTGAACTAGCGGGGGCCCAAGAGACCCAGTACTTC
CDR3aa: CASSELAGAQETQYF

v_gene: TRBV6-6
j_gene: TRBJ2-7
d_gene: TRBD1
abundance: NA
CDR3nt: TGTGCCAGCACCAGGGACAGGGAGGGATACGAGCAGTACTTC
CDR3aa: CASTRDREGYEQYF

v_gene: TRBV14
j_gene: TRBJ2-2
d_gene: TRBD2
abundance: NA
CDR3nt: TGTGCCAGCAGCATAGCGGGAGGATGGACCGGGGAGCTGTTTTTT
CDR3aa: CASSIAGGWTGELFF

v_gene: TRBV7-9
j_gene: TRBJ2-7
d_gene: NA
abundance: NA
CDR3nt: TGTGCTACTCGTAAGGGCAGAACCTACGAGCAGTACTTC
CDR3aa: CATRKGRTYEQYF

v_gene: TRBV5-1
j_gene: TRBJ2-1
d_gene: NA
abundance: NA
CDR3nt: TGCGCCAGCAGCTTGGTGGCAGATCACCTCTACAATGAGCAGTTCTTC
CDR3aa: CASSLVADHLYNEQFF

v_gene: TRBV30
j_gene: TRBJ1-6
d_gene: NA
abundance: NA
CDR3nt: TGTGCCTGGACTCAAGAGGGGCGGCGGGATTCACCCCTCCACTTT
CDR3aa: CAWTQEGRRDSPLHF

v_gene: TRBV15
j_gene: TRBJ2-5
d_gene: NA
abundance: NA
CDR3nt: TGTGCCACCAGCAGAGATCCCCCTTGGCAGGGGCTTCAGGAGACCCAGTACTTC
CDR3aa: CATSRDPPWQGLQETQYF

v_gene: TRBV28
j_gene: TRBJ2-3
d_gene: NA
abundance: NA
CDR3nt: TGTGCCAGCAGGGGGGCTTCAGAGGGGACGCAGTATTTT
CDR3aa: CASRGASEGTQYF

v_gene: TRBV20-1
j_gene: TRBJ2-5
d_gene: NA
abundance: NA
CDR3nt: TGCAGTGCTAGGCGCGGGGAGACCCAGTACTTC
CDR3aa: CSARRGETQYF

v_gene: TRBV5-4
j_gene: TRBJ1-1
d_gene: NA
abundance: NA
CDR3nt: TGTGCCAGCAGCTCGAATTGGGGCCCCACTGAAGCTTTCTTT
CDR3aa: CASSSNWGPTEAFF

v_gene: TRBV19
j_gene: TRBJ1-1
d_gene: TRBD1
abundance: few
CDR3nt: TGTGCCAGTAGTATCGACAGGGGCGACACTGAAGCTTTCTTT
CDR3aa: CASSIDRGDTEAFF

v_gene: TRBV11-3
j_gene: TRBJ1-6
d_gene: NA
abundance: few
CDR3nt: TGTGCCAGCAGTTGGAGGAATAATTCACCCCTCCACTTT
CDR3aa: CASSWRNNSPLHF

v_gene: TRBV27
j_gene: TRBJ2-2
d_gene: NA
abundance: NA
CDR3nt: TGTGCCAGCAGTTTCGGCAGGGTGGGGACCGGGGAGCTGTTTTTT
CDR3aa: CASSFGRVGTGELFF

v_gene: TRBV6-7
j_gene: TRBJ2-6
d_gene: NA
abundance: NA
CDR3nt: TGTGCCAGCAGTTACTCCGACATGGTCGACGTCCTGACTTTC
CDR3aa: CASSYSDMVDVLTF

v_gene: TRBV30
j_gene: TRBJ1-2
d_gene: NA
abundance: NA
CDR3nt: TGTGCCTGGAGTGTACAGGCTGTAGCCTATGGCTACACCTTC
CDR3aa: CAWSVQAVAYGYTF

v_gene: TRBV5-6
j_gene: TRBJ1-3
d_gene: TRBD1
abundance: NA
CDR3nt: TGTGCCAGCAGATCTACAGGGGTAGGAAACACCATATATTTT
CDR3aa: CASRSTGVGNTIYF

v_gene: TRBV19
j_gene: TRBJ1-1
d_gene: TRBD1
abundance: NA
CDR3nt: TGTGCCAGTAGTCCATGGACAGGGGGAATGAACACTGAAGCTTTCTTT
CDR3aa: CASSPWTGGMNTEAFF

v_gene: TRBV7-8
j_gene: TRBJ1-1
d_gene: NA
abundance: NA
CDR3nt: TGTGCCAGCAGCTTAATCCGGATATTAAACACTGAAGCTTTCTTT
CDR3aa: CASSLIRILNTEAFF

v_gene: TRBV7-3
j_gene: TRBJ2-6
d_gene: NA
abundance: NA
CDR3nt: TGTGCCAGCAGCACAAACAGGGCTGGGGCCAACGTCCTGACTTTC
CDR3aa: CASSTNRAGANVLTF

v_gene: TRBV11-3
j_gene: TRBJ1-1
d_gene: NA
abundance: NA
CDR3nt: TGTGCCAGCAGCTTGGCAGGGGAGATGAACACTGAAGCTTTCTTT
CDR3aa: CASSLAGEMNTEAFF

v_gene: TRBV7-9
j_gene: TRBJ2-5
d_gene: NA
abundance: NA
CDR3nt: TGTGCCAGCAGCCCACCTACGGGGAAAGAGACCCAGTACTTC
CDR3aa: CASSPPTGKETQYF

v_gene: TRBV5-1
j_gene: TRBJ2-1
d_gene: NA
abundance: NA
CDR3nt: TGCGCCAGCAGCTTGGATCTCCGAGGTGAGCAGTTCTTC
CDR3aa: CASSLDLRGEQFF

v_gene: TRBV28
j_gene: TRBJ1-5
d_gene: NA
abundance: NA
CDR3nt: TGTGCCAGCAGTAGACGGGACCTTGAGAGCAATCAGCCCCAGCATTTT
CDR3aa: CASSRRDLESNQPQHF

v_gene: TRBV6-5
j_gene: TRBJ1-1
d_gene: NA
abundance: NA
CDR3nt: TGTGCCAGCAGTTATTTTGGGGGCACTGAAGCTTTCTTT
CDR3aa: CASSYFGGTEAFF

v_gene: TRBV5-4
j_gene: TRBJ2-3
d_gene: NA
abundance: NA
CDR3nt: TGTGCCAGCAGCTTACGCGGAACGGGGGACACAGATACGCAGTATTTT
CDR3aa: CASSLRGTGDTDTQYF

v_gene: TRBV7-9
j_gene: TRBJ2-1
d_gene: NA
abundance: NA
CDR3nt: TGTGCCAGCAGCTCCCGGGCGAGCTCCTACAATGAGCAGTTCTTC
CDR3aa: CASSSRASSYNEQFF

v_gene: TRBV2
j_gene: TRBJ2-3
d_gene: TRBD1
abundance: NA
CDR3nt: TGTGCCAGCAGTTTCGGCTACAGGGGGCCGACAGATACGCAGTATTTT
CDR3aa: CASSFGYRGPTDTQYF

v_gene: TRBV5-5
j_gene: TRBJ1-6
d_gene: NA
abundance: NA
CDR3nt: TGTGCCAGCAGCTTGGATTCGGGGGGAAATAATTCACCCCTCCACTTT
CDR3aa: CASSLDSGGNNSPLHF

v_gene: TRBV5-1
j_gene: TRBJ1-3
d_gene: NA
abundance: NA
CDR3nt: TGCGCCAGCACCCCGGACCAGGTTAGCTCTGGAAACACCATATATTTT
CDR3aa: CASTPDQVSSGNTIYF

v_gene: TRBV5-5
j_gene: TRBJ2-2
d_gene: NA
abundance: NA
CDR3nt: TGTGCCAGCAGCTTGTGGGCCGGGGAGCTGTTTTTT
CDR3aa: CASSLWAGELFF

v_gene: TRBV18
j_gene: TRBJ1-1
d_gene: TRBD1
abundance: NA
CDR3nt: TGTGCCAGCTCACCTCCCTACTTTGGACAGGGCCACACTGAAGCTTTCTTT
CDR3aa: CASSPPYFGQGHTEAFF

v_gene: TRBV7-7
j_gene: TRBJ2-5
d_gene: TRBD2
abundance: NA
CDR3nt: TGTGCCAGCAGCTTAGAGCCTAGCGGGGGCGGTTTTCGAGAGACCCAGTACTTC
CDR3aa: CASSLEPSGGGFRETQYF

v_gene: TRBV6-5
j_gene: TRBJ2-1
d_gene: TRBD2
abundance: once
CDR3nt: TGTGCCAGCAGTTGGAGACTAGCGCGTTACAATGAGCAGTTCTTC
CDR3aa: CASSWRLARYNEQFF

v_gene: TRBV6-6
j_gene: TRBJ2-1
d_gene: TRBD2
abundance: NA
CDR3nt: TGTGCCAGCAGCACGGGGCGGGGGGACTACAATGAGCAGTTCTTC
CDR3aa: CASSTGRGDYNEQFF

v_gene: TRBV18
j_gene: TRBJ1-1
d_gene: TRBD1
abundance: NA
CDR3nt: TGTGCCAGCTCCCCTGGACAGGGGGCTGAAGCTTTCTTT
CDR3aa: CASSPGQGAEAFF

v_gene: TRBV2
j_gene: TRBJ1-5
d_gene: NA
abundance: few
CDR3nt: TGTGCCAGCAGTCCCCCCCAGGGCAGCGGCTCTGATGGGCCCCAGCATTTT
CDR3aa: CASSPPQGSGSDGPQHF

v_gene: TRBV7-6
j_gene: TRBJ1-4
d_gene: TRBD1
abundance: NA
CDR3nt: TGTGCCAGCAGGAACTTCCAGGGGGCAGATAATGAAAAACTGTTTTTT
CDR3aa: CASRNFQGADNEKLFF

v_gene: TRBV11-2
j_gene: TRBJ2-2
d_gene: NA
abundance: NA
CDR3nt: TGTGCCAGCAGCTTAGAGGGGGGAAGCGCCGGGGAGCTGTTTTTT
CDR3aa: CASSLEGGSAGELFF